This T cell receptor (beta chain) was recorded in a study of T cells in Graves' hyperthyroidism and ophthalmopathy. Study-level background: Peripheral blood was taken when the disease was first diagnosed, before any treatment began.

TCR beta CDR3 sequences were amplified from RNA transcripts. The HTBI primer set drove a first-round RT-PCR of the TCR CDR3. Each CDR3 protein gets one entry after TCRdb re-called the multiplex PCR reads with MiXCR. The sample yields hundreds of thousands of distinct CDR3 sequences, 38% seen once. Any patient presenting with uncontrolled infection, other autoimmune disease, pregnancy or lactation was left out. The V gene lost 5 bases and the J gene lost 8 bases, with 12 bases spanning the gap. Germline CDR1 reads MGHRA; CDR2 reads YSYEKL. This CDR3 is 13 amino acids long. This chain joins TRBV4-1 and TRBJ1-4; tentatively, D is TRBD1 (5 bases). The sequence was collected from a man younger than 35 with Graves' hyperthyroidism. Sequencing was performed on blood. This CDR3 is CASSTRDGEKLFF. CDR3 DNA: TGCGCCAGCAGCACCCGGGACGGCGAAAAACTGTTTTTT.